This T cell receptor beta chain was sequenced during a study of blood T cells in healthy people across ages (dated by TCRdb to between 2014 and 2017). Looking at the study overall: In model experiments, template switching captured about one uniquely barcoded TCR beta cDNA molecule for every two T cells. Using deep sequencing normalized with unique cDNA molecular identifiers, the study measured how TCR beta repertoire diversity changes with age. The donors were split into four age groups: young (average 16 years), middle-aged (39), aged (roughly 65) and long-lived (over 75). To avoid experimental bias, donors of different ages were randomly spread across the sequencing lanes. Using the same blood draw, the study looked at two additional independent replicas of 1 million unique cDNA reads for two donors, one aged 18 to 30 and the other aged 80 or older.

The CDR3, from cysteine to phenylalanine, totals 15 residues. CDR3 DNA is the only sequence kept; it has 45 bases, read in frame from the first base. The V end loses 6 bases and the J end loses 1 base, and a stretch of 14 bases separates them. CDR1 and CDR2, per the germline V gene, are SGHAT and FQNNGV. The donors were roughly 40 Caucasian individuals from Russia, aged about 6 to 100 years, who were systemically healthy. Ten milliliters of peripheral blood were drawn from each donor into EDTA-treated Vacutainer tubes. Ficoll-Paque density-gradient centrifugation was used to isolate PBMCs, with at least 6 million obtained per sample. Trizol reagent was used to extract total RNA from PBMCs, with at least 6 micrograms per sample. Naive CD45RAhigh/CD27high T cell percentages were measured by flow cytometry on a PBMC aliquot from every donor. Libraries were made using 5' RACE. Data came from an Illumina HiSeq 2500. A second PCR of about 6 to 12 cycles was run with a J-beta primer mix and a sample-barcoded 5' primer. A template-switch 5' adaptor carrying 12 random nucleotides introduced a unique molecular identifier onto each TCR beta cDNA molecule. Each sample yielded at least 2.5 million CDR3-containing paired-end reads. All of the RNA was converted into first-strand cDNA using the Mint cDNA synthesis kit, with a TRBC-specific oligonucleotide serving as the primer. All cDNA was treated with uracil-DNA glycosylase and then went through a first 18-cycle PCR with the universal primers M1SS and BC2_uni_R. The paper's processing steps were these. For normalization, 1 million high-quality reads, each with a distinct molecular identifier, were randomly selected from each sample. Instead of being binned into consensus sequences, reads that shared molecular identifiers were thrown out. MiTCR, set to a Q25 quality threshold and the strictest error-elimination algorithm, was used for CDR3 identification, clonotype clustering and error correction. Lower-bound total TCR beta diversity was estimated with a nonparametric unseen species model using Euler transformation. Through fastp at Q25 and MiXCR, TCRdb rebuilt clones from the public reads, retaining in-frame beta chains. All rows with the same CDR3 protein become a single entry with the most common DNA and genes. TCRdb, not the original authors, processed these V and J calls. The sample records around 1.5 million distinct CDR3 sequences, roughly 30% of which are singletons. 11% of the sample goes to the ten largest clones.

This clonotype was detected a few times. Its antigen is still unknown. No base quality values were provided; no much bigger clone lies one nucleotide off. Overall study outcomes, separate from this receptor: Observed TCR beta diversity per million T cells fell roughly linearly with age, and a significant reduction was already apparent by age about 38. The long-lived group showed more naive CD4+ T cells, fewer expanded clones and increased TCR diversity than the aged group, suggesting age selection. Observed TCR beta diversity correlated strongly with the percentage of naive T cells measured by flow cytometry. Estimates of total diversity from one million sequenced T cells were regarded as lower bounds and underestimates. Because donor CMV infection status was unknown, age-related changes in expanded clonotypes were potentially confounded. Bulk unsorted PBMC profiling prevented conclusive comparison of naive and antigen-experienced compartments.

The receptor comes from a woman between 25 and 40 years old in good health. Sequencing was done on a sample of blood. The chain uses TRBV11-2 and TRBJ2-3; a tentative D call is TRBD2 (6 bases match). The CDR3 in this case is CASRSLAVGTDTQYF. The DNA sequence is as follows: TGTGCCAGCAGGTCACTAGCAGTAGGCACAGATACGCAGTATTTT.